This is a list of T cell receptor beta chains from one sample in a study of monozygotic twins with cystic fibrosis. Repertoires were generated with immunoSEQ multiplex PCR, while TCRdb's copy carries only in-frame clones and drops some. Among fewer than 15,000 clones, around 98% were seen once, and the ten largest hold around 0.41%. Sample: blood. Every receptor here comes from a girl aged 2 to 10 with cystic fibrosis. Both conserved end residues are part of each CDR3. D genes are given only for firm matches. Where a row states a size, it is once, few, many or the class of an expanded clone; other rows omit it.

clone_size j_call cdr3_length v_call d_call cdr3_nt cdr3_aa
NA TRBJ1-1 14 TRBV30 NA TGTGCCTGGAGTTACGGGGGATTGAACACTGAAGCTTTCTTT CAWSYGGLNTEAFF
NA TRBJ2-2 14 TRBV27 NA TGTGCCAGCAGTTTAACGGTTAACACCGGGGAGCTGTTTTTT CASSLTVNTGELFF
NA TRBJ1-1 14 TRBV30 NA TGTGCCTGGAGTGTAGGGGGACAAGGCACTGAAGCTTTCTTT CAWSVGGQGTEAFF
NA TRBJ2-2 13 TRBV29-1 TRBD2 TGCAGCGTTAGACTAGCGGGACCCGGGGAGCTGTTTTTT CSVRLAGPGELFF
NA TRBJ1-5 18 TRBV7-8 NA TGTGCCAGCAGCTCGAGACCCGTTTGGGGGTCCAACAATCAGCCCCAGCATTTT CASSSRPVWGSNNQPQHF
NA TRBJ1-2 12 TRBV19 NA TGTGCCAGTAGTATTTTGGGGGCTGGCTACACCTTC CASSILGAGYTF
NA TRBJ1-1 15 TRBV7-9 TRBD1 TGTGCCAGCAGCTTAACGGCAGGGGGGGACACTGAAGCTTTCTTT CASSLTAGGDTEAFF
NA TRBJ1-1 17 TRBV7-6 NA TGTGCCAGCAGCTTTATAAGTACTTTTACATATTCCACTGAAGCTTTCTTT CASSFISTFTYSTEAFF
NA TRBJ2-1 16 TRBV5-6 NA TGTGCCAGCAGCCTGCGGGACTGGGACTCCTACAATGAGCAGTTCTTC CASSLRDWDSYNEQFF
NA TRBJ2-3 15 TRBV5-1 NA TGCGCCAGCAGCCCGACCAGGGGGGATTCGGGCACGCAGTATTTT CASSPTRGDSGTQYF
NA TRBJ2-7 16 TRBV4-1 TRBD2 TGCGCCAGCAGCCAAGCTGGGACTAGCGATACCTACGAGCAGTACTTC CASSQAGTSDTYEQYF
NA TRBJ2-5 15 TRBV19 TRBD2 TGTGCCAGTAGTATAGAACTAGCGGAGCCTCAAACCCAGTACTTC CASSIELAEPQTQYF
NA TRBJ1-1 14 TRBV29-1 NA TGCAGCGTTGAAGAGGATCAGGAGAACACTGAAGCTTTCTTT CSVEEDQENTEAFF
NA TRBJ2-2 16 TRBV11-2 TRBD2 TGTGCCAGCAGCCAGAGCGGGAGCATTCGGGGCGGGGAGCTGTTTTTT CASSQSGSIRGGELFF
NA TRBJ2-7 13 TRBV6-5 NA TGTGCCAGCAGTTCAGGGGTGTCCTACGAGCAGTACTTC CASSSGVSYEQYF
NA TRBJ1-2 14 TRBV28 NA TGTGCCACCACGGCCCGGGTACTAGCTTATGGCTACACCTTC CATTARVLAYGYTF
NA TRBJ1-1 13 TRBV30 TRBD1 TGTGCCTGGAGTTTCCGGGACAGCACTGAAGCTTTCTTT CAWSFRDSTEAFF
NA TRBJ1-1 14 TRBV27 NA TGTGCCAGCAGTCCCGTTTCCACCGGCACTGAAGCTTTCTTT CASSPVSTGTEAFF
NA TRBJ1-1 12 TRBV19 TRBD1 TGTGCCAGTAGTAGTCGACAGGGCGAAGCTTTCTTT CASSSRQGEAFF
NA TRBJ2-7 15 TRBV28 TRBD1 TGTGCCAGCAGTCCCTCCCTCAGGGGGTCCGACGAGCAGTACTTC CASSPSLRGSDEQYF
NA TRBJ1-4 12 TRBV7-9 NA TGTGCCAGCAGCCCCCAGGGTGAAAAACTGTTTTTT CASSPQGEKLFF
NA TRBJ1-1 13 TRBV2 NA TGTGCCACCCAACGGGGGCAGGACACTGAAGCTTTCTTT CATQRGQDTEAFF
NA TRBJ2-3 13 TRBV6-6 NA TGTGCCAGCAGTTTCCCAACAGGAGATACGCAGTATTTT CASSFPTGDTQYF
NA TRBJ1-5 14 TRBV2 NA TGTGCCAGCAGTGAGGACTCACGGAATCAGCCCCAGCATTTT CASSEDSRNQPQHF
NA TRBJ2-5 15 TRBV25-1 TRBD2 TGTGCCAGCAGTGAATCCCGGGGGGTTCTGGAGACCCAGTACTTC CASSESRGVLETQYF
once TRBJ1-1 14 TRBV5-1 TRBD1 TGCGCCAGCAGCGGCAACAGGGGCTACACTGAAGCTTTCTTT CASSGNRGYTEAFF
NA TRBJ1-2 13 TRBV6-1 NA TGTGCCAGCAGTGCGGTTAGGGGCTATGGCTACACCTTC CASSAVRGYGYTF
NA TRBJ1-2 13 TRBV21-1 NA TGTGCCATCCCTTCCGGGACTCTCTATGGCTACACCTTC CAIPSGTLYGYTF
NA TRBJ2-5 15 TRBV19 TRBD1 TGTGCCAGTAGTCGGACAGGGGACCCTCAAGAGACCCAGTACTTC CASSRTGDPQETQYF
NA TRBJ1-1 16 TRBV5-1 TRBD1 TGCGCCAGCAGCTTGGGAACAGGGGGAATGAACACTGAAGCTTTCTTT CASSLGTGGMNTEAFF
NA TRBJ1-2 13 TRBV2 NA TGTGCCAGTCGGGCACAGGACCTTCAGGGCTACACCTTC CASRAQDLQGYTF
NA TRBJ2-2 17 TRBV5-5 TRBD1 TGTGCCAGCAGACTTTTGCCCGACAGGGGCCTGGACGGGGAGCTGTTTTTT CASRLLPDRGLDGELFF
NA TRBJ2-1 15 TRBV5-1 NA TGCGCCAGCAGCTTGGACAGGGTGGGCTACAATGAGCAGTTCTTC CASSLDRVGYNEQFF
NA TRBJ2-1 16 TRBV27 TRBD2 TGTGCCAGCAGGCATCTAGCGGGAGTTTCTTACAATGAGCAGTTCTTC CASRHLAGVSYNEQFF
NA TRBJ2-7 15 TRBV5-1 TRBD2 TGCGCCAGCAGCTTTGGACTAGCGGGGAGCTACGAGCAGTACTTC CASSFGLAGSYEQYF
NA TRBJ1-1 11 TRBV28 NA TGTGCCAGCAGTTTAGTGGGAAGGGCTTTCTTT CASSLVGRAFF
NA TRBJ2-1 12 TRBV5-4 NA TGTGCCAGCAGCTTGCGAGTTAATGAGCAGTTCTTC CASSLRVNEQFF
NA TRBJ2-7 13 TRBV18 NA TGTGCCAGCTCCCTTTCCGGGCTCTACGAGCAGTACTTC CASSLSGLYEQYF
NA TRBJ2-7 15 TRBV5-6 TRBD1 TGTGCCAGCAGCTTCTTATCGGACAGGGTCTACGAGCAGTACTTC CASSFLSDRVYEQYF
NA TRBJ1-1 15 TRBV5-1 TRBD1 TGCGCCAGCAGCTCATGGACAGGGCTTAACACTGAAGCTTTCTTT CASSSWTGLNTEAFF
NA TRBJ1-2 16 TRBV7-2 NA TGTGCCAGCAGCTTGAAACTCGGGGGCGCGAGCTATGGCTACACCTTC CASSLKLGGASYGYTF
once TRBJ1-4 15 TRBV7-2 NA TGTGCCAGCAGCTTAGGAGGATATAATAATGAAAAACTGTTTTTT CASSLGGYNNEKLFF